This TCR beta chain was sequenced for a study of blood T cell repertoires in COVID-19. Clones were read by immunoSEQ multiplex PCR, and TCRdb kept only the in-frame ones, dropping some. The data contain about 140,000 clones, about nine tenths of them singletons. With 7 bases clipped from V and 0 bases from J, the junction kept 6 bases outside the gene matches. This CDR3 contains 16 residues. Germline values: CDR1 SNHLY, CDR2 FYNNEI. The chain links TRBV2 to TRBJ2-2; TRBD2 matches at 9 bases. The clonotype originates from a man in his 60s who had recovered from COVID-19. Sequences were obtained from PBMCs or T cells enriched from blood (not recorded which). The DNA of the CDR3 is TGTGCCAGCACTTTAGCGGGGGCGACGAACACCGGGGAGCTGTTTTTT. This gives the protein CASTLAGATNTGELFF.